The 5 T cell receptor beta chains below come from one sample, sequenced in a study of shared T cell receptors in the human thymus (dated by TCRdb to the early 2020s). The library was obtained by the immunoSEQ multiplex PCR assay. TCRdb's version of the immuneACCESS table is confined to in-frame rearrangements and falls short of the full clone set. An unresolved V gene accounts for under half of the shortfall where checked; the remainder is of unknown origin. A total of approximately 730,000 clones appear in this sample, around 85% of them only once. In total, the top ten clones hold 0.0095% to 0.011% of the sample. The same data also contributed to another study, on human thymus T cells.

Specimen: thymocytes. The receptors shown here come from a girl less than two years old with a congenital heart defect. Donor details come from another sample of the same person, matched by shared clones.

V usage is TRBV7-9 and J usage is TRBJ1-2, with 7 bases aligning to TRBD1. V lost 3 bases and J lost 4; bases outside the gene matches: 11. Germline V gene data show CDR1 as SEHNR and CDR2 as FQNEAQ (reference sequence). The CDR3 totals 16 residues. The CDR3 bases are TGTGCCAGCAGCTTCGCCCCTTGGACAGGATCCTATGGCTACACCTTC. Its protein product is CASSFAPWTGSYGYTF.

V is TRBV27 and J is TRBJ1-1; unclear D gene. The CDR3 covers 13 residues. Germline CDR1 is MNHEY and CDR2 is SMNVEV (reference sequence). V was shortened by 4 bases and J by 4 bases, with 10 bases between the two germline ends. CDR3 DNA sequence: TGTGCCAGCAGTTGGGAGCTTTCCACTGAAGCTTTCTTT. It encodes CASSWELSTEAFF.

The gene calls are TRBV5-6 and TRBJ1-1, with a weak D call TRBD1 (5 bases). The V gene lost 7 bases and the J gene lost 5 bases, with 9 bases spanning the gap. This CDR3 is 11 amino acids long. Germline V gene lookup returns CDR1 SGHDT and CDR2 YYEEEE. CDR3 residues: CASLGGTEAFF. The CDR3 DNA sequence: TGTGCCAGCCTCGGGGGGACTGAAGCTTTCTTT.

J is TRBJ1-4 and V is TRBV7-8, with D perhaps matching TRBD1 (6 bases). Germline V CDR1 and CDR2: SGHVS, FQNEAQ. V shed 11 bases and J shed 3 bases, with 13 bases lying between them. The CDR3 has 13 amino acids. CDR3 region: CARWGHSNEKLFF. CDR3 bases: TGTGCCCGCTGGGGGCATTCTAATGAAAAACTGTTTTTT.

The chain uses TRBV13 and TRBJ2-7; possible D gene TRBD1, 5 bases. The CDR3 extends over 12 amino acids. The germline V and J ends were trimmed by 7 bases and 7 bases, with 14 bases remaining between them. Germline V gene sequence: CDR1 PRHDT, CDR2 FYEKMQ (reference sequence). In DNA, the CDR3 is TGTGCCAGCAAAACCAGTCGGACAGAGCAGTACTTC. Its protein is CASKTSRTEQYF.